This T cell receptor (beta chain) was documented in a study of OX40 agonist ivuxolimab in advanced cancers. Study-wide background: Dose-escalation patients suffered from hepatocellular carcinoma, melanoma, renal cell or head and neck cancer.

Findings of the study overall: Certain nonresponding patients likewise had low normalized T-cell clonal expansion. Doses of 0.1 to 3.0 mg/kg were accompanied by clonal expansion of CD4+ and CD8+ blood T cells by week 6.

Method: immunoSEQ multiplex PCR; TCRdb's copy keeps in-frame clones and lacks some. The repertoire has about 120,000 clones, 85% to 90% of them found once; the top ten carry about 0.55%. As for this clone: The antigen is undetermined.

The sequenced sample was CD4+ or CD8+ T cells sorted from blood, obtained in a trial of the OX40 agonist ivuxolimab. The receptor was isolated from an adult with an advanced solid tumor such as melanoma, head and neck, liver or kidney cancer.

The CDR3 here is CASNAGQGSYEQYF. CDR3 DNA: TGTGCCAGTAATGCGGGACAGGGCTCCTACGAGCAGTACTTC. This chain uses TRBV19 with TRBJ2-7, with 9 bases that match TRBD1. Looked up from germline, CDR1 is LNHDA and CDR2 is SQIVND (reference sequence). The length of the CDR3 is 14 residues. Trimming cost V 7 bases and J 0 bases; bases outside gene matches: 4. The variable domain in full, with the rest retrieved from reference TRBV19 and TRBJ2-7, is DGGITQSPKYLFRKEGQNVTLSCEQNLNHDAMYWYRQDPGQGLRLIYYSQIVNDFQKGDIAEGYSVSREKKESFPLTVTSAQKNPTAFYLCASNAGQGSYEQYFGPGTRLTVT.